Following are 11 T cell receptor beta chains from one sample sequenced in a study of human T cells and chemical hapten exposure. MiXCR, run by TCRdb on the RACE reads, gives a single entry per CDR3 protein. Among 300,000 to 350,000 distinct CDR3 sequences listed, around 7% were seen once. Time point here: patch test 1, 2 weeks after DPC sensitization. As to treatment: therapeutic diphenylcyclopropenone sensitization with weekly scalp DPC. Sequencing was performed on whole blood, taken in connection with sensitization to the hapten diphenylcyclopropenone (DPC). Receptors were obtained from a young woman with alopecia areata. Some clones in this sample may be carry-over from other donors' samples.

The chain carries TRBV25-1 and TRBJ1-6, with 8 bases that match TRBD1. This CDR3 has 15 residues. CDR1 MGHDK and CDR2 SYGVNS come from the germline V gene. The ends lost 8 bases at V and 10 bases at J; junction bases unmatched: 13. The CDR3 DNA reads TGTGCCAGCGGGGACGGACAGGGAATGGAATCACCCCTCCACTTT. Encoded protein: CASGDGQGMESPLHF.

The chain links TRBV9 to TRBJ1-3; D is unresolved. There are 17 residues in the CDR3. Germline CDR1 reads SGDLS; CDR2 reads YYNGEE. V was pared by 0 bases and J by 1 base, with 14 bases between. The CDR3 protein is CASSVGHLTQSGNTIYF. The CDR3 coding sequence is TGTGCCAGCAGCGTAGGGCACCTCACCCAATCTGGAAACACCATATATTTT.

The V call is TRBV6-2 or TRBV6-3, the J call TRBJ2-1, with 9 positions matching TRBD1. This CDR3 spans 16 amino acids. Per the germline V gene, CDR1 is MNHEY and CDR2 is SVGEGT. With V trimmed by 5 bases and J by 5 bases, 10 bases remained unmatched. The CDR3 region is CASSPTFRTGDNEQFF. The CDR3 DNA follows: TGTGCCAGCAGTCCCACCTTCCGGACAGGGGACAATGAGCAGTTCTTC.

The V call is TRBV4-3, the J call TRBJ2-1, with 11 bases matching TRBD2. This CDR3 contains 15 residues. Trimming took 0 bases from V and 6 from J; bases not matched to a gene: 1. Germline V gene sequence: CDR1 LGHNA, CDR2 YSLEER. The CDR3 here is CASSQDSGGVNEQFF. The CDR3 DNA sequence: TGCGCCAGCAGCCAAGATAGCGGGGGGGTCAATGAGCAGTTCTTC.

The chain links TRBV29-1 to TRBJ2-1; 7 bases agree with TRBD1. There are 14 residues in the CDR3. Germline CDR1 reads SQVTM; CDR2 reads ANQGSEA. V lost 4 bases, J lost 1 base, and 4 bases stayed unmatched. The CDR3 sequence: CSVAPGGSYNEQFF. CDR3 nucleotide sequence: TGCAGCGTTGCCCCAGGGGGTTCCTACAATGAGCAGTTCTTC.

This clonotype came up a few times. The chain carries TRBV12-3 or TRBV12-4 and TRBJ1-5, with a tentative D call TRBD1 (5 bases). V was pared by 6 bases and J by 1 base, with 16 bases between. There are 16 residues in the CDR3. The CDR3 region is CASSAGALGSNQPQHF. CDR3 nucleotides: TGTGCCAGCAGCGCCGGGGCCCTAGGGAGCAATCAGCCCCAGCATTTT.

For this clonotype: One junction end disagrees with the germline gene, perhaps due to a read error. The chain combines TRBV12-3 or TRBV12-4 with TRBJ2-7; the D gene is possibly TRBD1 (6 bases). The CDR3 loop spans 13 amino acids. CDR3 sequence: CASSSGQNYEQCF. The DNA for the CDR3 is TGTGCCAGCAGTTCGGGACAAAACTACGAGCAGTGCTTC.

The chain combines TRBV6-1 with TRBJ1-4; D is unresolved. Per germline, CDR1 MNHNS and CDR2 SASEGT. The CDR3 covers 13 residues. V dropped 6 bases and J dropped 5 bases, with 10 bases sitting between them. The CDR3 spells CASRWDHNEKLFF. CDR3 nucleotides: TGTGCCAGCAGGTGGGATCACAATGAAAAACTGTTTTTT.

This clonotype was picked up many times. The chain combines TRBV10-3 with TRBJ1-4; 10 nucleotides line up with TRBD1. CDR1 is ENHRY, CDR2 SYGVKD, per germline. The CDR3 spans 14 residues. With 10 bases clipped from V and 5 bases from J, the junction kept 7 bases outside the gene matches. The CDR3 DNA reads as TGTGCCACTAGTCCGGGACAGGGGAATGAAAAACTGTTTTTT. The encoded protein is CATSPGQGNEKLFF.

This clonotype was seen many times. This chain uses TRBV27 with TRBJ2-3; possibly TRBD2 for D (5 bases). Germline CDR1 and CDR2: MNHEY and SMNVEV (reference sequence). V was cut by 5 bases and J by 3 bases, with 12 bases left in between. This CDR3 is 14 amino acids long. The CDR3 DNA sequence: TGTGCCAGCAGTCAGGAGAGGGTGACAGATACGCAGTATTTT. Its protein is CASSQERVTDTQYF.

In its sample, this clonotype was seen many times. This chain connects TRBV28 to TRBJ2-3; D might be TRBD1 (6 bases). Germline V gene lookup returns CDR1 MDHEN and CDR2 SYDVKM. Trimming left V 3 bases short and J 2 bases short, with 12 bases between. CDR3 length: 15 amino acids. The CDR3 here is CASSFGAGVTDTQYF. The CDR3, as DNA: TGTGCCAGCAGTTTTGGGGCAGGGGTCACAGATACGCAGTATTTT.